Included here is one TCR beta chain sequence, with context. Antigen specificity is unknown. The length of the CDR3 is 13 residues. Germline V gene sequence: CDR1 WSHSY, CDR2 SAAADI. V gave up 7 bases and J gave up 2 bases; unmatched junction bases: 2. This sample is drawn from a study of CD4 T cells in relation to SARS-CoV-2 and coronaviruses. Across the whole study: After nine to eleven days of antigen culture, PBMC TCR beta CDR3s were sequenced. Controls used an HIV-1 Nef peptide pool or no peptide. Regarding the study as a whole: Compared with monoreactive clones, crossreactive clones showed significantly weaker SARS-CoV-2 expansion.

The data were produced by immunoSEQ multiplex PCR, yet TCRdb's version contains in-frame clones alone and is incomplete. The table records tens of thousands of clones, roughly 70% of them present only once. Unexposed donor CD4+ T cells date from about 2011-2018, before the COVID-19 pandemic. CD4+ T cells were isolated from the cells after around 9 days of culture. On days 3 and 7, cultures got half fresh IL-2 medium. The specimen sequenced was CD4+ T cells from PBMCs, cultured in vitro. This clonotype was sampled from a human donor in good health. V is TRBV10-2 and J is TRBJ2-1; 7 bases match TRBD1. This chain's CDR3 is CASTQGAYNEQFF. The CDR3 DNA is TGCGCCAGCACCCAGGGGGCCTACAATGAGCAGTTCTTC.